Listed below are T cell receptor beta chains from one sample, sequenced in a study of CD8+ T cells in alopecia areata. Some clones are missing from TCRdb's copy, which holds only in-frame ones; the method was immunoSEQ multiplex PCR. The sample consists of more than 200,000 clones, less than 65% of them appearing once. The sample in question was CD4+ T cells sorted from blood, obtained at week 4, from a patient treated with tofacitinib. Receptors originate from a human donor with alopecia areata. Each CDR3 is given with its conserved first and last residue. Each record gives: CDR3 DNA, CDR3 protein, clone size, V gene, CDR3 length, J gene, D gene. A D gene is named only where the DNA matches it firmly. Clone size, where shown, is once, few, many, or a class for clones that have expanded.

cdr3_nt: TGTGCCACTGCCGGGACTTCGGAGACCCAGTACTTC
cdr3_aa: CATAGTSETQYF
clone_size: .
v_call: TRBV6-5
cdr3_length: 12
j_call: TRBJ2-5
d_call: .

cdr3_nt: TGCGCCAACCCGACAGGGGCGAGCAATCAGCCCCAGCATTTT
cdr3_aa: CANPTGASNQPQHF
clone_size: .
v_call: TRBV10-1
cdr3_length: 14
j_call: TRBJ1-5
d_call: TRBD1

cdr3_nt: TGTGCCAGCAGGCTTGATTACTTCAGCTCCTACAATGAGCAGTTCTTC
cdr3_aa: CASRLDYFSSYNEQFF
clone_size: .
v_call: TRBV6-6
cdr3_length: 16
j_call: TRBJ2-1
d_call: .

cdr3_nt: TGTGCCAGTAGGGAAGACAGGGGGTCGACTGAAGCTTTCTTT
cdr3_aa: CASREDRGSTEAFF
clone_size: .
v_call: TRBV19
cdr3_length: 14
j_call: TRBJ1-1
d_call: TRBD1

cdr3_nt: TGTGCCAGCAGCAGAGGAGACAGCACTTATCAGCCCCAGCATTTT
cdr3_aa: CASSRGDSTYQPQHF
clone_size: .
v_call: TRBV6-6
cdr3_length: 15
j_call: TRBJ1-5
d_call: .

cdr3_nt: TGTGCCCGGGGGACTATGGGAGAGACCCAGTACTTC
cdr3_aa: CARGTMGETQYF
clone_size: .
v_call: TRBV30
cdr3_length: 12
j_call: TRBJ2-5
d_call: TRBD2

cdr3_nt: TGTGCCAGCAGCCCTAGGACAGTCTACAATGAGCAGTTCTTC
cdr3_aa: CASSPRTVYNEQFF
clone_size: .
v_call: TRBV27
cdr3_length: 14
j_call: TRBJ2-1
d_call: .

cdr3_nt: TGCAGCACCCAGGGCGGGGGGTCGTACAATGAGCAGTTCTTC
cdr3_aa: CSTQGGGSYNEQFF
clone_size: few
v_call: TRBV29-1
cdr3_length: 14
j_call: TRBJ2-1
d_call: TRBD2

cdr3_nt: TGCGCCAGTAACGACGGTGCCTACGAGCAGTACTTC
cdr3_aa: CASNDGAYEQYF
clone_size: .
v_call: TRBV5-1
cdr3_length: 12
j_call: TRBJ2-7
d_call: .

cdr3_nt: TGCAGCGTTTTACTGAACCGGGACGGGATTTTTTTGAACACTGAAGCTTTCTTT
cdr3_aa: CSVLLNRDGIFLNTEAFF
clone_size: .
v_call: TRBV29-1
cdr3_length: 18
j_call: TRBJ1-1
d_call: .

cdr3_nt: TGCAGCGTGATGGGACAGGGAATGTCAGCTTTCTTT
cdr3_aa: CSVMGQGMSAFF
clone_size: .
v_call: TRBV29-1
cdr3_length: 12
j_call: TRBJ1-1
d_call: TRBD1